This entry lists 6 T cell receptor beta chains sequenced from one sample in a study of cytomegalovirus exposure and HLA in healthy donors. The PCR was carried out with 60 Vbeta primers and 13 Jbeta primers. TCRdb's table, derived via immunoSEQ multiplex PCR, lists solely in-frame clones and lacks some. The sample has 90,000 to 120,000 clones; around a tenth are singletons. Sequencing was carried out using PBMCs. The origin of the receptors is a man aged 40-49 years in good health and CMV-seropositive.

This chain uses TRBV5-1 with TRBJ2-1; the D gene is possibly TRBD2 (6 bases). Germline-derived CDR1 and CDR2 are SGHRS and YFSETQ. The CDR3 consists of 12 residues. The ends were cut back, 3 bases at V and 10 bases at J, with 11 bases in the middle. CDR3 sequence: CASSSGAEEQFF. As DNA, the CDR3 is TGCGCCAGCAGCTCGGGAGCTGAAGAGCAGTTCTTC.

As to this clone: This sample includes further DNA sequences coding for the same CDR3. The genes are TRBV19 and TRBJ2-3; TRBD2 might be the D (5 bases). The germline V and J ends were trimmed by 3 bases and 2 bases, with 15 bases remaining between them. Germline loops: CDR1 LNHDA, CDR2 SQIVND (reference sequence). The CDR3 contains 16 residues. The CDR3 here is CASSIPNGVDTDTQYF. As DNA, the CDR3 is TGTGCCAGTAGTATTCCTAACGGGGTCGACACAGATACGCAGTATTTT. Using reference TRBV19 and TRBJ2-3 for the parts outside the CDR3, the full variable domain is DGGITQSPKYLFRKEGQNVTLSCEQNLNHDAMYWYRQDPGQGLRLIYYSQIVNDFQKGDIAEGYSVSREKKESFPLTVTSAQKNPTAFYLCASSIPNGVDTDTQYFGPGTRLTVL.

As DNA, the CDR3 is TGTGCCAGTAACACAGGGGTTTATGGCTACACCTTC. Translating it yields CASNTGVYGYTF. This chain links TRBV19 with TRBJ1-2, with 7 bases matching TRBD1. This CDR3 is 12 amino acids long. The V gene end was trimmed by 7 bases and the J gene end by 5 bases; junction bases not matched to a gene: 4. Germline CDR1 is LNHDA and CDR2 is SQIVND (reference sequence).

V gene TRBV6-1 combines with J gene TRBJ2-3, with D tentatively TRBD2 (7 bases). Between the trimmed V and J ends, which lost 3 bases and 4 bases, there was a span of 11 bases. This CDR3 spans 14 amino acids. The germline gives CDR1 MNHNS, CDR2 SASEGT. Here the CDR3 DNA reads TGTGCCAGCAGTGACAGGGGAGGGCCAGATACGCAGTATTTT. As protein: CASSDRGGPDTQYF.

This chain links TRBV28 with TRBJ2-7; 8 positions agree with TRBD1. V lost 6 bases and J lost 2; bases outside the gene matches: 3. The CDR3 runs to 13 residues. Germline CDR1 reads MDHEN; CDR2 reads SYDVKM. CDR3 sequence reads: CASSWTGPYEQYF. The CDR3 nucleotides are TGTGCCAGCAGCTGGACAGGGCCCTACGAGCAGTACTTC.

The DNA for the CDR3 is TGTGCCATCAGTGACCCGGACCGGAGGGCTAACTATGGCTACACCTTC. It yields the protein CAISDPDRRANYGYTF. The V gene is TRBV10-3, the J gene TRBJ1-2; no definite D call. The CDR3 runs to 16 residues. V was pared by 3 bases and J by 0 bases, with 14 bases between. Germline V gene sequence: CDR1 ENHRY, CDR2 SYGVKD.